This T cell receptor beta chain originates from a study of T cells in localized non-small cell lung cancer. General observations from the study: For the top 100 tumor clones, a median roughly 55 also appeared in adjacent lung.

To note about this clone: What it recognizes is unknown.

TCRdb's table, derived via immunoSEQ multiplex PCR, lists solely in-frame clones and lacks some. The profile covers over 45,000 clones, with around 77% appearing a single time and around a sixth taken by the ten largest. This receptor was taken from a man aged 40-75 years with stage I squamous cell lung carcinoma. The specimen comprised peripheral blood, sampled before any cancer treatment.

The CDR3 DNA reads as TGTGCCAGCAGCCAACAATATGGACGGAACTATGGCTACACCTTC. Translation: CASSQQYGRNYGYTF. V is TRBV7-3 and J is TRBJ1-2; unclear D gene. The V gene's germline CDR1 is SGHTA and CDR2 FQGTGA. V lost 5 bases to trimming and J lost 2 bases, with 15 bases between them. The CDR3 loop spans 15 amino acids.